Presented here are 20 T cell receptor beta chains from one specimen sequenced in a study of T cells in Graves' hyperthyroidism and ophthalmopathy. Authors of the study amplified TCR beta CDR3 regions from RNA transcripts. The HTBI primer set was used in a first-round RT-PCR of the TCR CDR3. Via MiXCR, TCRdb re-called the multiplex PCR reads, giving one row per CDR3 protein. The sample records more than 500,000 distinct CDR3 sequences, roughly 16% being singletons. The sequencing input was blood. The receptors come from a woman in her twenties or thirties with Graves' ophthalmopathy.

This chain's CDR3 is CASRPTGNWNQPQHF. DNA for the CDR3: TGTGCCAGCAGACCCACAGGGAATTGGAATCAGCCCCAGCATTTT. The rearrangement joins TRBV7-8 to TRBJ1-5, with D perhaps matching TRBD1 (6 bases). Trimming removed 6 bases at V and 4 bases at J, with 16 bases between. Germline V CDR1 and CDR2: SGHVS, FQNEAQ. This CDR3 has 15 residues.

This clonotype was counted at least ten times. The chain uses TRBV20-1 and TRBJ2-3, with TRBD2 matching 13 bases. CDR1 and CDR2 from the germline V gene are DFQATT and SNEGSKA (reference sequence). The trim removed 3 bases at V and 2 bases at J, leaving 5 bases unmatched. The CDR3 is 16 amino acids. DNA of the CDR3: TGCAGTGCTAGCTCCGGGACTAGCGGGAACACAGATACGCAGTATTTT. Protein product: CSASSGTSGNTDTQYF.

This chain joins TRBV12-3 or TRBV12-4 and TRBJ2-5, with D perhaps matching TRBD2 (6 bases). The CDR3 runs 14 residues. The V and J ends lost 7 bases and 4 bases respectively, with 16 bases between them. The CDR3 nucleotides read TGTGCCAGCACCCCTTTTGGGAGGAGAGAGACCCAGTACTTC. Its translation: CASTPFGRRETQYF.

DNA for the CDR3: TGCGCCAGCAGTGAGTCCGGGGAGCTGTTTTTT. Amino acids: CASSESGELFF. The gene calls are TRBV10-2 and TRBJ2-2; D gene unclear. Germline V gene sequence: CDR1 WSHSY, CDR2 SAAADI. V lost 0 bases and J 7 bases, leaving 0 bases between the germline ends. The CDR3 covers 11 residues.

In its sample, this clonotype was seen a few times. The chain combines TRBV5-1 with TRBJ2-5; 10 bases match TRBD1. There are 14 residues in the CDR3. Germline V gene sequence: CDR1 SGHRS, CDR2 YFSETQ. The J segment lost 4 bases and the V segment lost 0 bases, leaving 0 bases of the junction unmatched. CDR3 sequence: CASSLGDRGETQYF. DNA of the CDR3: TGCGCCAGCAGCTTGGGGGACAGGGGAGAGACCCAGTACTTC.

In its sample, this clonotype was seen many times. The genes are TRBV28 and TRBJ2-5, with 9 positions matching TRBD1. This CDR3 comprises 15 residues. The junction had 2 bases not matched to a gene; V was cut back by 2 bases and J by 1 base. The germline V gene encodes CDR1 MDHEN and CDR2 SYDVKM. The CDR3 DNA follows: TGTGCCAGCAGTTTAGGGGGACAGGGCCAAGAGACCCAGTACTTC. Its protein is CASSLGGQGQETQYF.

This clonotype was detected a few times. The V and J genes are TRBV28 and TRBJ2-5; D may be TRBD2 (5 bases). Trimming removed 7 bases from V and 5 bases from J, with 11 bases in between. Per the germline V gene, CDR1 is MDHEN and CDR2 is SYDVKM. The CDR3 covers 12 residues. CDR3 sequence reads: CASNTGVETQYF. Here the CDR3 DNA reads TGTGCCAGCAACACCGGGGTGGAGACCCAGTACTTC.

This clonotype has ten or more counts. The V call is TRBV12-3 or TRBV12-4, the J call TRBJ2-5, with a tentative D call TRBD2 (6 bases). The CDR3 loop spans 16 amino acids. V lost 7 bases and J 0 bases, leaving 18 bases between the germline ends. CDR3 in amino acids: CASTSIGGPYQETQYF. In nucleotides, the CDR3 is TGTGCCAGCACGTCGATCGGAGGGCCATACCAAGAGACCCAGTACTTC.

This clonotype was seen only a few times. The J gene is TRBJ1-3, the V gene TRBV4-1; 7 bases align to TRBD1. The CDR3 runs 19 residues. Germline V gene data show CDR1 as MGHRA and CDR2 as YSYEKL. J was trimmed by 0 bases and V by 6 bases; bases with no gene match: 17. CDR3: CASRPNMGQRTSSGNTIYF. CDR3 sequence (DNA): TGCGCCAGCAGACCTAATATGGGACAGCGTACCAGCTCTGGAAACACCATATATTTT.

This clonotype was seen repeatedly, ten times or more. The rearrangement uses TRBV7-2 and TRBJ2-5; D gene unclear. CDR3 length equals 15 residues. Germline lookup yields CDR1 SGHTA and CDR2 FQGNSA. V lost 5 bases, J lost 4 bases, and 17 bases lay in between. Here the CDR3 reads CASSPSGVIRETQYF. The DNA of the CDR3 is TGTGCCAGCAGCCCCAGTGGGGTAATACGAGAGACCCAGTACTTC.

The chain joins TRBV7-2 to TRBJ1-1; the D is unclear. V lost 1 base to trimming and J lost 8 bases, with 11 bases between them. The CDR3 is made up of 13 amino acids. Germline V CDR1 and CDR2: SGHTA, FQGNSA. CDR3 coding DNA: TGTGCCAGCAGCTTAGAGGCAAGCACCGAAGCTTTCTTT. This codes for CASSLEASTEAFF.

A few counts support this clonotype. The V call is TRBV7-9, the J call TRBJ2-7; TRBD2 aligns across 7 bases. The V segment lost 8 bases and the J segment 2 bases; nucleotides outside the gene matches: 9. The V gene's germline CDR1 is SEHNR and CDR2 FQNEAQ (reference sequence). The CDR3 runs to 14 residues. The CDR3 here is CASLPGGSTYEQYF. The CDR3 DNA reads TGTGCCAGCCTCCCCGGGGGGAGTACCTACGAGCAGTACTTC.

This clonotype was observed many times. The chain recombines TRBV28 with TRBJ1-2; no clear D. The germline V gene encodes CDR1 MDHEN and CDR2 SYDVKM. V was trimmed by 2 bases and J by 2 bases, leaving 12 bases between them. This CDR3 is built from 15 residues. The CDR3 sequence is CASSLVATANYGYTF. CDR3 in DNA: TGTGCCAGCAGTTTAGTAGCGACGGCCAACTATGGCTACACCTTC.

The V and J genes are TRBV11-2 and TRBJ2-7, with TRBD1 identical over 7 bases. CDR3 size: 14 residues. The J segment lost 4 bases and the V segment lost 6 bases, leaving 9 bases of the junction unmatched. CDR1 is SGHAT and CDR2 is FQNNGV in the germline V gene. The CDR3 spells CASRAGTVGYEQYF. Written as DNA, the CDR3 is TGTGCCAGCAGGGCCGGGACAGTGGGATACGAGCAGTACTTC.

This clonotype was counted many times. The chain recombines TRBV18 with TRBJ2-1; D remains ambiguous. CDR3 length: 11 residues. V was trimmed by 6 bases and J by 7 bases, leaving 7 bases between them. Germline CDR1 and CDR2: KGHSH and LQKENI. The CDR3 loop is CASSLQNEQFF. CDR3 coding DNA: TGTGCCAGCTCCCTACAGAATGAGCAGTTCTTC.

In its sample, this clonotype was seen many times. The V call is TRBV20-1, the J call TRBJ2-7, with D unresolved. Germline V CDR1 and CDR2: DFQATT, SNEGSKA (reference sequence). Trimming left V 3 bases short and J 2 bases short, with 20 bases between. This CDR3 comprises 16 residues. CDR3 in amino acids: CSASRFSPPYTYEQYF. The CDR3 DNA sequence: TGCAGTGCTAGCCGATTTTCGCCTCCTTACACCTACGAGCAGTACTTC.

This clonotype has at least ten counts. The gene calls are TRBV28 and TRBJ1-5, with TRBD1 matching 7 bases. Germline V gives CDR1 MDHEN, CDR2 SYDVKM. This CDR3 contains 16 residues. Trimming at V came to 6 bases and at J to 2 bases, leaving 10 bases not matched to a gene. CDR3 amino acids: CASRRGTVPGNQPQHF. CDR3 in DNA: TGTGCCAGCAGGAGAGGGACAGTTCCTGGCAATCAGCCCCAGCATTTT.

The chain recombines TRBV27 with TRBJ2-7, with 7 bases aligning to TRBD2. Germline CDR1 and CDR2: MNHEY and SMNVEV (reference sequence). V lost 5 bases, J lost 3 bases, and 7 bases stayed unmatched. The CDR3 consists of 14 residues. The CDR3 nucleotides read TGTGCCAGCAGTCGCGAGCGGGGCCGCTACGAGCAGTACTTC. Translated: CASSRERGRYEQYF.

In this sample, this clonotype turned up many times. The chain couples TRBV18 to TRBJ2-7; D is undetermined. There are 14 residues in the CDR3. V lost 3 bases and J lost 3, with 12 bases in between. The germline gives CDR1 KGHSH, CDR2 LQKENI. This CDR3 reads CASSPSQPIYEQYF. CDR3 sequence (DNA): TGTGCCAGCTCACCCAGTCAGCCCATCTACGAGCAGTACTTC.

This clonotype was observed at least ten times. The chain joins TRBV11-2 to TRBJ2-3; D is ambiguous. Germline assignment: CDR1 SGHAT and CDR2 FQNNGV. The CDR3 has 12 residues. Trimming took off 7 bases at V and 7 bases at J, with 12 bases between the two ends. The CDR3 loop reads CASTQISNTQYF. CDR3 DNA: TGTGCCAGCACCCAAATTTCGAATACGCAGTATTTT.